The 8 T cell receptor beta chains in this list originate from one sample, sequenced in a study of OX40 agonist ivuxolimab in advanced cancers. Only in-frame clones appear in the TCRdb table, and some are missing; sequencing was by immunoSEQ multiplex PCR. The data hold approximately 68,000 clones, with approximately 87% observed a single time. Specimen: CD4+ or CD8+ T cells sorted from blood, collected in a trial of the OX40 agonist ivuxolimab. These receptors all stem from an adult with an advanced solid tumor such as melanoma, head and neck, liver or kidney cancer.

This chain joins TRBV11-3 and TRBJ2-5; D is unresolved. V dropped 4 bases and J dropped 5 bases, with 14 bases sitting between them. Looked up from germline, CDR1 is SGHNT and CDR2 is YENEEA. The CDR3 spans 14 residues. The CDR3, as DNA: TGTGCCAGCAGCTCGGACGGCAGCGAGGAGACCCAGTACTTC. Amino acids: CASSSDGSEETQYF.

The chain uses TRBV7-3 and TRBJ2-2; D is unclear. The length of the CDR3 is 13 residues. CDR1 SGHTA and CDR2 FQGTGA come from the germline V gene. V lost 0 bases and J lost 2, with 1 base in between. The CDR3 nucleotides read TGTGCCAGCAGCTTAACCAACACCGGGGAGCTGTTTTTT. This encodes CASSLTNTGELFF.

V and J are TRBV29-1 and TRBJ1-1; TRBD1 matches 7 bases. The trim removed 7 bases at V and 2 bases at J, leaving 10 bases unmatched. Germline CDR1 reads SQVTM; CDR2 reads ANQGSEA. CDR3 length: 14 residues. CDR3: CSADRGGGNTEAFF. CDR3 bases: TGCAGCGCCGATCGAGGGGGCGGTAACACTGAAGCTTTCTTT. The full variable domain, completed using reference TRBV29-1 and TRBJ1-1, is SAVISQKPSRDICQRGTSLTIQCQVDSQVTMMFWYRQQPGQSLTLIATANQGSEATYESGFVIDKFPISRPNLTFSTLTVSNMSPEDSSIYLCSADRGGGNTEAFFGQGTRLTVV.

The V call is TRBV28, the J call TRBJ2-7; 10 bases fit TRBD2. Germline V lookup: CDR1 MDHEN, CDR2 SYDVKM. The CDR3 has 13 residues. The CDR3 nucleotides are TGTGTGGCTAGCGGGAGTTCGGAATACGAGCAGTACTTC. It translates to CVASGSSEYEQYF.

The rearrangement uses TRBV19 and TRBJ2-3; TRBD2 might be the D (6 bases). From germline, CDR1 is LNHDA and CDR2 SQIVND (reference sequence). There are 15 residues in the CDR3. V dropped 3 bases and J dropped 0 bases, with 10 bases sitting between them. The CDR3 DNA sequence: TGTGCCAGTAGTATCGGGAGTACTAGCACAGATACGCAGTATTTT. This codes for CASSIGSTSTDTQYF.

The rearrangement joins TRBV4-3 to TRBJ1-5; TRBD1 is a possible D gene (6 bases). The germline V gene encodes CDR1 LGHNA and CDR2 YSLEER. The CDR3 consists of 15 residues. The V end was cut by 6 bases, the J end by 3 bases, with 15 bases between. Here the CDR3 reads CASSLDRIPNQPQHF. The CDR3 coding sequence is TGCGCCAGCAGTCTCGACAGGATCCCCAATCAGCCCCAGCATTTT.

V gene TRBV7-9 combines with J gene TRBJ2-1; possibly TRBD1 or TRBD2 for D (5 bases each). Germline loops: CDR1 SEHNR, CDR2 FQNEAQ (reference sequence). V was shortened by 5 bases and J by 0 bases, with 23 bases between the two germline ends. The CDR3 covers 19 residues. The CDR3 nucleotides read TGTGCCAGCAGCGGGGGACGGAATATCCCTCAGATCTCCTACAATGAGCAGTTCTTC. The encoded protein is CASSGGRNIPQISYNEQFF.

V is TRBV7-6 and J is TRBJ1-3; 10 positions agree with TRBD1. This CDR3 comprises 15 residues. The V gene's germline CDR1 is SGHVS and CDR2 FNYEAQ. With 10 bases clipped from V and 0 bases from J, the junction kept 6 bases outside the gene matches. CDR3 amino acids: CATRDRGISGNTIYF. In DNA form, the CDR3 reads TGTGCCACCCGGGACAGGGGTATCTCTGGAAACACCATATATTTT.